The clone carrying this T cell receptor beta chain occurred many times. This sample was included in a study of neurological immune-mediated disorders. Study details: The roughly 35 patients with multiple sclerosis comprised some 30 relapsing-remitting cases and 3 secondary progressive cases.

Via MiXCR, TCRdb re-called the 5' RACE reads, giving one row per CDR3 protein. The top ten hold approximately 2.8% of the sample, which has under 80,000 distinct CDR3 sequences, 4% to 6% seen once. CDR1 is SQVTM, CDR2 ANQGSEA, per germline. The CDR3 loop spans 14 amino acids. V gave up 4 bases and J gave up 7 bases, with 19 bases separating them. This sequence was found in a woman aged 25 to 39 with multiple sclerosis. The sample consisted of PBMCs. The V and J genes are TRBV29-1 and TRBJ1-2; D is unclear. The CDR3 bases are TGCAGCGTTGTAGCGGCAGTAGCGGGAGGTGGCTACACCTTC. Its protein is CSVVAAVAGGGYTF.